These 4 T cell receptor beta chains originate from one sample sequenced in a study of T cell changes during pregnancy in multiple sclerosis. Profiling relied on immunoSEQ multiplex PCR, and the TCRdb table lists in-frame clones only, not all of them. The table shows 66,000 or so clones, with 90% to 95% occurring only once. Sample: CD8+ T cells from peripheral blood mononuclear cells, taken before pregnancy. These receptors were collected from a female donor with multiple sclerosis, enrolled in a pregnancy study.

The chain joins TRBV27 to TRBJ1-1, with 7 bases aligning to TRBD1. Trimming cost V 2 bases and J 6 bases; bases outside gene matches: 9. The length of the CDR3 is 15 residues. Germline CDR1 MNHEY, CDR2 SMNVEV (reference sequence). The CDR3 sequence: CASSLNPRGPPEAFF. Written as DNA, the CDR3 is TGTGCCAGCAGTTTAAACCCAAGGGGGCCGCCTGAAGCTTTCTTT.

This chain connects TRBV19 to TRBJ2-1; TRBD1 aligns across 12 bases. The germline CDR1 and CDR2 sequences are LNHDA and SQIVND (reference sequence). V gave up 5 bases and J gave up 7 bases; unmatched junction bases: 6. The CDR3 runs to 15 residues. CDR3 in amino acids: CASSPGTGGWNEQFF. CDR3 nucleotide sequence: TGTGCCAGTAGTCCTGGGACAGGGGGCTGGAATGAGCAGTTCTTC.

The chain recombines TRBV7-9 with TRBJ1-4; perhaps TRBD1 as D (6 bases). Germline loops: CDR1 SEHNR, CDR2 FQNEAQ (reference sequence). V lost 1 base to trimming and J lost 5 bases, with 14 bases between them. This CDR3 region has 16 residues. This CDR3 reads CASSLDREGTNEKLFF. The CDR3 coding sequence is TGTGCCAGCAGCTTAGACCGAGAAGGGACAAATGAAAAACTGTTTTTT.

The gene calls are TRBV19 and TRBJ1-1; maybe TRBD1 (5 bases). The ends were cut back, 7 bases at V and 1 base at J, with 7 bases in the middle. This CDR3 is built from 12 residues. Germline V gene sequence: CDR1 LNHDA, CDR2 SQIVND (reference sequence). CDR3 nucleotide sequence: TGTGCCAGTACTAGGGGGAACACTGAAGCTTTCTTT. Its translation: CASTRGNTEAFF. The whole variable domain, filled in from reference TRBV19 and TRBJ1-1, reads DGGITQSPKYLFRKEGQNVTLSCEQNLNHDAMYWYRQDPGQGLRLIYYSQIVNDFQKGDIAEGYSVSREKKESFPLTVTSAQKNPTAFYLCASTRGNTEAFFGQGTRLTVV.